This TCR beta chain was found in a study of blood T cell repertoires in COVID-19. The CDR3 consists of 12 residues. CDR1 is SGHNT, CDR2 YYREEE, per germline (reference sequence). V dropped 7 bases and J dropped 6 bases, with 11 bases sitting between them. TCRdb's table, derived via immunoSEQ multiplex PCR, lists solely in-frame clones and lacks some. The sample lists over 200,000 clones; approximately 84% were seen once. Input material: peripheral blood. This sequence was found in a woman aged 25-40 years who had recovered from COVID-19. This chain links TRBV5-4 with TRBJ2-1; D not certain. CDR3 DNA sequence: TGTGCCAGCGCACGCGGATCCAATGAGCAGTTCTTC. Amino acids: CASARGSNEQFF. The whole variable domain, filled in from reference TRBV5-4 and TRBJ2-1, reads ETGVTQSPTHLIKTRGQQVTLRCSSQSGHNTVSWYQQALGQGPQFIFQYYREEENGRGNFPPRFSGLQFPNYSSELNVNALELDDSALYLCASARGSNEQFFGPGTRLTVL.